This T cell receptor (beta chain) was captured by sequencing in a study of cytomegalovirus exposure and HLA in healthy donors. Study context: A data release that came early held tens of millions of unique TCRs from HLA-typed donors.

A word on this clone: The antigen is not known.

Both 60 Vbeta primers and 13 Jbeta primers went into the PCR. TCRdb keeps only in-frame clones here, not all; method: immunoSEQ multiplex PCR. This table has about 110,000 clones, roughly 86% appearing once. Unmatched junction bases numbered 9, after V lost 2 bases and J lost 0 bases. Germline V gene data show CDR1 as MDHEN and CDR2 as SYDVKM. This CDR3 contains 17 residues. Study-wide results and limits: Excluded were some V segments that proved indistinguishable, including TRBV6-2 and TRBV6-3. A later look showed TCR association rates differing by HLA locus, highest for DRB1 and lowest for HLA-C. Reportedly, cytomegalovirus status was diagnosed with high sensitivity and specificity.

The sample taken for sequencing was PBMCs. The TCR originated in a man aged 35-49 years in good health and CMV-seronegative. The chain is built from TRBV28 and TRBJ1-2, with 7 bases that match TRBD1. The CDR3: CASSLRTGVPSNYGYTF. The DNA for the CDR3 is TGTGCCAGCAGTTTAAGGACAGGCGTCCCTTCTAACTATGGCTACACCTTC.